The clone carrying this TCR beta chain was seen a handful of times. Its matching antigen is unknown. The germline gives CDR1 MNHEY, CDR2 SMNVEV (reference sequence). The CDR3 consists of 13 residues. The germline V and J ends were trimmed by 3 bases and 9 bases, with 12 bases remaining between them. This specimen comes from a study of beta chain features in type 1 diabetes. Overall study context: The study examined around 98,000,000 sorted cells across all samples.

Sequenced material consisted of expressed TCRB transcripts (all of the isolated RNA was reverse transcribed). About 3.57 million reads were obtained on average from naive, central memory and regulatory T cell samples. Sequencing used immunoSEQ multiplex PCR; TCRdb keeps in-frame clones, though not all of them. The sample has 250,000 to 350,000 clones, approximately 11% seen once. Study-wide results and caveats: Significant though moderate, a shortening of TCRB CDR3s appeared in all four CD4+ subsets of Type 1 diabetes patients. A pattern of fewer insertions and more deletions at VDJ junctions was seen in type 1 diabetes patients.

This sequence originates from a woman in her 30s in good health. Sequencing was carried out using naive CD4+ T cells from blood. The gene calls are TRBV27 and TRBJ2-1; D is unresolved. CDR3 DNA sequence: TGTGCCAGCAGTTTGCGGCTGAACGCTGAGCAGTTCTTC. It encodes CASSLRLNAEQFF.